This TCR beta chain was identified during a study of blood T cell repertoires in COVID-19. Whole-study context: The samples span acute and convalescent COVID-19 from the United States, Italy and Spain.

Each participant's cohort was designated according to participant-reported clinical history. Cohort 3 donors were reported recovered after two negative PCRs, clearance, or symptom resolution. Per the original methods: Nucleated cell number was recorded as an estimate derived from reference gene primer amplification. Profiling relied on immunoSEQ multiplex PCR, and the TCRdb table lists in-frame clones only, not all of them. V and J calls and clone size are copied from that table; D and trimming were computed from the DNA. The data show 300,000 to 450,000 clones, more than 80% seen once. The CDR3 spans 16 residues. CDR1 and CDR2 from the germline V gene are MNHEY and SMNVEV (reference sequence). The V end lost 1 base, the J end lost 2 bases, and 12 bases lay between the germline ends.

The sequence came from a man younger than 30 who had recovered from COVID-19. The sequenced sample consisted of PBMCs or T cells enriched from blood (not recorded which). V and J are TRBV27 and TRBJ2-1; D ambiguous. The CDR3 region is CASSLLRVPTYNEQFF. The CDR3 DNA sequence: TGTGCCAGCAGTTTATTGCGAGTTCCTACCTACAATGAGCAGTTCTTC.